The next 27 T cell receptor beta chains were all read from a single sample in a study of blood T cell repertoires in COVID-19. Assay used: immunoSEQ multiplex PCR; TCRdb lists only in-frame clones, some missing. The sample consists of roughly 350,000 clones, roughly 86% of them appearing once. Sequenced sample: peripheral blood. The receptors were gathered from a woman in her sixties or seventies with COVID-19, enrolled during active disease.

This chain links TRBV18 with TRBJ1-2, with D possibly being TRBD1 (6 bases). Germline V gene lookup returns CDR1 KGHSH and CDR2 LQKENI. The CDR3 consists of 15 residues. V dropped 3 bases and J dropped 4 bases, with 15 bases sitting between them. CDR3 residues: CASSPFGQMSYGYTF. In nucleotides, the CDR3 is TGTGCCAGCTCACCGTTCGGACAGATGAGCTATGGCTACACCTTC.

The V gene is TRBV2, the J gene TRBJ2-2; tentative D call: TRBD2 (6 bases). CDR1 is SNHLY, CDR2 FYNNEI, per germline. The V and J ends lost 7 bases and 4 bases respectively, with 16 bases between them. CDR3 length: 15 amino acids. As DNA, the CDR3 is TGTGCCAGCAAAAACCAGGCGGGGACCACCGGGGAGCTGTTTTTT. Protein product: CASKNQAGTTGELFF.

This chain links TRBV4-1 with TRBJ2-5; tentative D call: TRBD1 (6 bases). This CDR3 region has 16 residues. Trimming cost V 0 bases and J 5 bases, with 16 bases left between them. Germline V CDR1 and CDR2: MGHRA, YSYEKL. As DNA, the CDR3 is TGCGCCAGCAGCCAAGATATCGGCAGGGGCTGGGAGACCCAGTACTTC. The encoded protein is CASSQDIGRGWETQYF.

The chain joins TRBV7-6 to TRBJ1-1; D gene ambiguous. CDR3 length equals 14 residues. CDR1 SGHVS and CDR2 FNYEAQ come from the germline V gene. Trimming shortened V by 2 bases and J by 0 bases, and 7 bases separated the two germline ends. The CDR3 bases are TGTGCCAGCAGCTTACCCGGGGTGAACACTGAAGCTTTCTTT. Its protein is CASSLPGVNTEAFF.

The chain combines TRBV24-1 with TRBJ1-5; the match to TRBD1 covers 8 bases. The CDR3 covers 14 residues. Germline loops: CDR1 KGHDR, CDR2 SFDVKD. V lost 5 bases, J lost 6 bases, and 5 bases stayed unmatched. CDR3 coding DNA: TGTGCCACCAGTGGGGGACAGGCGGTTCAGCCCCAGCATTTT. This gives the protein CATSGGQAVQPQHF.

This chain connects TRBV3-1 (or the pseudogene TRBV3-2) to TRBJ1-2; D may be TRBD1 (5 bases). The V end lost 4 bases, the J end lost 5 bases, and 11 bases lay between the germline ends. The CDR3 is made up of 13 amino acids. Germline V gene data show CDR1 as LGHDT and CDR2 as YNNKEL (reference sequence). CDR3 in amino acids: CASSPSQGYGYTF. DNA of the CDR3: TGTGCCAGCAGCCCCTCTCAGGGATATGGCTACACCTTC.

This chain uses TRBV3-1 (or the pseudogene TRBV3-2) with TRBJ1-1; the match to TRBD1 covers 11 bases. CDR1 is LGHDT, CDR2 YNNKEL, per germline (reference sequence). The CDR3 loop spans 16 amino acids. With 2 bases clipped from V and 6 bases from J, the junction kept 8 bases outside the gene matches. The chain's CDR3 is CASSQPPGQGGAEAFF. The CDR3 nucleotides are TGTGCCAGCAGCCAACCCCCGGGACAGGGGGGAGCTGAAGCTTTCTTT.

The V gene is TRBV3-1 (or the pseudogene TRBV3-2), the J gene TRBJ1-2; the D is unclear. The V and J ends lost 2 bases and 7 bases respectively, with 11 bases between them. CDR1 and CDR2 from the germline V gene are LGHDT and YNNKEL (reference sequence). The CDR3 has 13 amino acids. CDR3 sequence: CASSQQTSSGYTF. DNA of the CDR3: TGTGCCAGCAGCCAACAAACATCTTCTGGCTACACCTTC.

The rearrangement links TRBV7-8 to TRBJ1-1; tentative D call: TRBD1 (5 bases). Germline lookup yields CDR1 SGHVS and CDR2 FQNEAQ. The V gene lost 5 bases and the J gene lost 2 bases, with 18 bases spanning the gap. CDR3 length: 16 residues. The CDR3 is CASSQRDSLKNTEAFF. CDR3 coding DNA: TGTGCCAGCAGCCAACGAGACAGCTTAAAAAACACTGAAGCTTTCTTT.

As DNA, the CDR3 is TGTGCCAGTAGTATGGGGCAGGGGGCCCCCTACGAGCAGTACTTC. Translating gives CASSMGQGAPYEQYF. This rearrangement joins TRBV19 to TRBJ2-7, with 8 bases that match TRBD1. V was pared by 3 bases and J by 2 bases, with 6 bases of the junction left unmatched. The CDR3 has 15 residues. Germline CDR1 reads LNHDA; CDR2 reads SQIVND (reference sequence).

The J gene is TRBJ1-1, the V gene TRBV11-2; perhaps TRBD1 as D (5 bases). V gave up 1 base and J gave up 8 bases, with 8 bases separating them. In germline, CDR1 is SGHAT, CDR2 FQNNGV. The CDR3 is 12 amino acids. The CDR3 here is CASSLGGYEAFF. The CDR3 bases are TGTGCCAGCAGCTTAGGGGGCTACGAAGCTTTCTTT.

This chain connects TRBV14 to TRBJ2-5; D may be TRBD1 (5 bases). The CDR3 sequence is 16 residues long. Germline CDR1 reads SGHDN; CDR2 reads FVKESK. V was pared by 0 bases and J by 5 bases, with 16 bases between. The CDR3 DNA sequence: TGTGCCAGCAGCCAAGATCAAGGGGTGAATGGGGAGACCCAGTACTTC. Its protein product is CASSQDQGVNGETQYF.

This clone was seen only a few times. The V gene is TRBV2, the J gene TRBJ1-5; 8 positions match TRBD1. The CDR3 has 14 residues. Germline V gene data show CDR1 as SNHLY and CDR2 as FYNNEI. V gave up 7 bases and J gave up 4 bases; unmatched junction bases: 6. CDR3 sequence: CASNTQGANQPQHF. For the CDR3, the DNA is TGTGCCAGCAACACGCAGGGGGCGAATCAGCCCCAGCATTTT.

The chain carries TRBV30 and TRBJ1-2; D perhaps matches TRBD1 (5 bases). Germline-derived CDR1 and CDR2 are GTSNPN and SVGIG (reference sequence). Trimming took off 5 bases at V and 0 bases at J, with 13 bases between the two ends. The CDR3 length is 14 residues. CDR3 region: CAWLRQMSNYGYTF. In DNA form, the CDR3 reads TGTGCCTGGCTTAGACAGATGTCTAACTATGGCTACACCTTC. Drawing the rest from reference TRBV30 and TRBJ1-2, the complete variable domain is SQTIHQWPATLVQPVGSPLSLECTVEGTSNPNLYWYRQAAGRGLQLLFYSVGIGQISSEVPQNLSASRPQDRQFILSSKKLLLSDSGFYLCAWLRQMSNYGYTFGSGTRLTVV.

This chain links TRBV19 with TRBJ2-2; TRBD1 agrees at 11 bases. The CDR3 extends over 16 amino acids. V shed 4 bases, J shed 7 bases, and the junction held 8 bases outside the gene matches. Germline V gene lookup returns CDR1 LNHDA and CDR2 SQIVND (reference sequence). CDR3 loop: CASSSGQGANGGELFF. CDR3 nucleotide sequence: TGTGCCAGTAGTAGCGGACAGGGGGCGAATGGCGGGGAGCTGTTTTTT.

The chain uses TRBV7-2 and TRBJ1-6; D uncertain. The CDR3 extends over 15 amino acids. V lost 2 bases to trimming and J lost 7 bases, with 12 bases between them. Germline V gene sequence: CDR1 SGHTA, CDR2 FQGNSA. The CDR3 bases are TGTGCCAGCAGCTTATCGAGGGTACAGAATTCACCCCTCCACTTT. Translation gives CASSLSRVQNSPLHF.

V is TRBV4-1 and J is TRBJ1-3; the match to TRBD1 covers 8 bases. Unmatched junction bases numbered 8, after V lost 0 bases and J lost 4 bases. The CDR3 is 17 amino acids. CDR1 is MGHRA, CDR2 YSYEKL, per germline. The CDR3 protein is CASSQDEGRGPGNTIYF. CDR3 nucleotides: TGCGCCAGCAGCCAAGACGAGGGCAGGGGGCCCGGAAACACCATATATTTT.

The chain has TRBV6-5 and TRBJ2-7, with 11 bases aligning to TRBD1. The CDR3 consists of 15 residues. Trimming removed 2 bases from V and 3 bases from J; junction bases left unmatched: 3. CDR1 and CDR2 from the germline V gene are MNHEY and SVGAGI. Here the CDR3 reads CASSYGTGGDYEQYF. In DNA, the CDR3 is TGTGCCAGCAGTTACGGGACAGGGGGTGACTACGAGCAGTACTTC.

This chain links TRBV29-1 with TRBJ1-2, with TRBD1 as a possible D gene (6 bases). Germline CDR1 is SQVTM and CDR2 is ANQGSEA. The V end lost 6 bases, the J end lost 5 bases, and 19 bases lay between the germline ends. CDR3 length: 14 residues. Here the CDR3 DNA reads TGCAGCGTGGAACGGCTACAGGGCCGGTATGGCTACACCTTC. This gives the protein CSVERLQGRYGYTF.

V is TRBV9 and J is TRBJ2-7; TRBD2 matches at 10 bases. CDR1 and CDR2 (germline): SGDLS, YYNGEE. V lost 3 bases to trimming and J lost 6 bases; unmatched junction nucleotides: 12. The CDR3 is 16 residues long. The CDR3 DNA reads as TGTGCCAGCAGCGCTAACTCCGGGACTAGCGTAGGCGAGCAGTACTTC. It codes for CASSANSGTSVGEQYF.

The chain combines TRBV6-5 with TRBJ1-2, with D possibly TRBD1 on 6 matching bases. CDR1 is MNHEY, CDR2 SVGAGI, per germline. Trimming took 0 bases from V and 4 from J, leaving 12 bases between them. This CDR3 comprises 15 residues. CDR3 region: CASSYSDQGFYGYTF. Written as DNA, the CDR3 is TGTGCCAGCAGTTACTCGGACCAGGGGTTCTATGGCTACACCTTC.

The genes are TRBV5-3 and TRBJ2-7, with unresolved D. TRBV5-3 is labeled an ORF, and its function is uncertain. This CDR3 has 13 amino acids. V was shortened by 0 bases and J by 3 bases, with 7 bases between the two germline ends. The CDR3: CARSLDQDYEQYF. In DNA, the CDR3 is TGTGCCAGAAGCTTGGACCAGGACTACGAGCAGTACTTC.

This chain connects TRBV7-2 to TRBJ1-1, with D possibly matching TRBD1 (6 bases). Germline V gene lookup returns CDR1 SGHTA and CDR2 FQGNSA. The germline V and J ends were trimmed by 5 bases and 5 bases, with 12 bases remaining between them. The CDR3 sequence is 13 residues long. CDR3 nucleotide sequence: TGTGCCAGCAGCAACACAGGGTGGACTGAAGCTTTCTTT. Translated: CASSNTGWTEAFF.

This chain joins TRBV5-1 and TRBJ2-1; a weak D match, TRBD2 (6 bases). Germline V lookup: CDR1 SGHRS, CDR2 YFSETQ. CDR3 length equals 14 residues. V dropped 4 bases and J dropped 15 bases, with 23 bases sitting between them. The CDR3 spells CASSPEIRDFDTFF. CDR3 DNA sequence: TGCGCCAGCAGCCCCGAAATTCGGGACTTCGATACGTTCTTC.

J is TRBJ1-5 and V is TRBV6-1; D unresolved. Trimming removed 0 bases at V and 1 base at J, with 10 bases between. The CDR3 sequence is 16 residues long. Germline CDR1 and CDR2: MNHNS and SASEGT. The CDR3 bases are TGTGCCAGCAGTGAAGCATACACCAAAAGCAATCAGCCCCAGCATTTT. The encoded protein is CASSEAYTKSNQPQHF.

The genes are TRBV7-2 and TRBJ2-5, with TRBD2 as a possible D gene (5 bases). The germline V and J ends were trimmed by 1 base and 5 bases, with 11 bases remaining between them. The CDR3 spans 14 residues. Germline V gene sequence: CDR1 SGHTA, CDR2 FQGNSA. This CDR3 is CASSLDERLETQYF. The CDR3 nucleotides are TGTGCCAGCAGCTTAGATGAGCGGTTGGAGACCCAGTACTTC.

V and J are TRBV5-1 and TRBJ1-2; D is possibly TRBD1 (6 bases). Germline V gene sequence: CDR1 SGHRS, CDR2 YFSETQ. CDR3 length: 12 amino acids. Trimming took 2 bases from V and 5 from J, leaving 7 bases between them. CDR3 loop: CASSFDRYGYTF. For the CDR3, the DNA is TGCGCCAGCAGCTTCGACAGGTATGGCTACACCTTC. Complete variable domain (other parts from reference TRBV5-1 and TRBJ1-2): KAGVTQTPRYLIKTRGQQVTLSCSPISGHRSVSWYQQTPGQGLQFLFEYFSETQRNKGNFPGRFSGRQFSNSRSEMNVSTLELGDSALYLCASSFDRYGYTFGSGTRLTVV.